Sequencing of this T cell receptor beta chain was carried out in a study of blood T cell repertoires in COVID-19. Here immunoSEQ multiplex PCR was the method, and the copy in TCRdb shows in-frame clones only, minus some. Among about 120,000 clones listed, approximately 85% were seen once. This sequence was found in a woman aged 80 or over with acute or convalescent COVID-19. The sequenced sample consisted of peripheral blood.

In nucleotides, the CDR3 is TGTGCCAGCAACAAAAGCGGGGGAACAGATACGCAGTATTTT. Translated: CASNKSGGTDTQYF. The chain uses TRBV6-4 and TRBJ2-3, with 8 positions matching TRBD2. The ends lost 7 bases at V and 3 bases at J; junction bases unmatched: 6. Germline V gene lookup returns CDR1 MRHNA and CDR2 SNTAGT. The CDR3 consists of 14 residues.